In this sample, the clone carrying this TCR beta chain turned up once. This entry comes from a study of CD8 T cells in Susac syndrome. Trimming cost V 4 bases and J 5 bases, with 17 bases left between them. The CDR3 spans 15 residues. Germline assignment: CDR1 LGHDT and CDR2 YNNKEL (reference sequence). RNA in amounts of roughly 0.5 to 1 ug was reverse transcribed with random hexamers. The method of amplification for TCR beta CDR3 was immunoSEQ multiplex PCR, covering 54 Vbeta and 13 Jbeta. TCRdb ran MiXCR on the immunoSEQ multiplex PCR reads and lists one entry per CDR3 protein. The sample consists of approximately 87,000 distinct CDR3 sequences, approximately 96% of them appearing once.

The rearrangement joins TRBV3-1 to TRBJ2-5; D unresolved. Sequencing was done on a sample of CD8+ T cells from PBMCs. This sequence originates from a human donor with Susac syndrome. The CDR3 here is CASSPSLDTRETQYF. The DNA of the CDR3 is TGTGCCAGCAGCCCCTCTTTGGATACCCGGGAGACCCAGTACTTC.